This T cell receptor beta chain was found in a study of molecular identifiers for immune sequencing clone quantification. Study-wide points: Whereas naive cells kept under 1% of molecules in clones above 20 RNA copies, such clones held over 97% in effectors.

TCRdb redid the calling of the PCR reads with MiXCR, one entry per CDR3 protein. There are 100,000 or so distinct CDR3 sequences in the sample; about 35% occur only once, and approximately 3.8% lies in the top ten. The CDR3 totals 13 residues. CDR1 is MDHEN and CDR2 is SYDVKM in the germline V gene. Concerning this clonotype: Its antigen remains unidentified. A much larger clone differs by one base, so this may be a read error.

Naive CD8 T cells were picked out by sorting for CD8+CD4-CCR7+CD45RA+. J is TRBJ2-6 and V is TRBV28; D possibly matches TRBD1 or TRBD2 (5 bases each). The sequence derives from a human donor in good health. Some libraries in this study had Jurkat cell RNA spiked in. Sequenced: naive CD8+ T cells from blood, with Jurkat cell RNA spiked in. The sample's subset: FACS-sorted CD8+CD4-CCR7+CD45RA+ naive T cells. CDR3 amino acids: CANGTSVANVLTF. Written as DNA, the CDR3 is TGTGCCAATGGGACGTCTGTGGCCAACGTCCTGACTTTC.